The clone carrying this T cell receptor beta chain has only a few counts. CDR1 and CDR2 from the germline V gene are SGHNT and YYREEE (reference sequence). The CDR3 is made up of 16 amino acids. Trimming cost V 4 bases and J 8 bases, with 22 bases left between them. For blood RNA, unsorted whole blood served as the source, and germline DNA was extracted too. The data are from a study of tumor-infiltrating lymphocytes in primary liver carcinoma. A constant-region primer primed TCR beta cDNA synthesis from roughly 500 ng of total RNA. Modified slightly, ARM-PCR produced TCR beta libraries over three nested multiplex PCR rounds. Each of the first two PCR rounds ran about 9 cycles with TRBV1-TRBV30 forward and C-beta reverse primers. TCRdb analysed the multiplex PCR reads with MiXCR anew, one entry per CDR3 protein. Of 180,000 or so distinct CDR3 sequences in the sample, less than 65% were seen once.

This rearrangement joins TRBV5-4 to TRBJ2-1; D may match TRBD1 or TRBD2 (5 bases each). This TCR derives from a man between 35 and 55 years old with primary liver carcinoma and hepatitis B virus infection. The sequenced sample consisted of peripheral blood. The CDR3 loop reads CASSPHSGRSSDEQFF. Here the CDR3 DNA reads TGTGCCAGCAGCCCTCACTCGGGACGGTCGTCCGATGAGCAGTTCTTC.